A selection of T cell receptor beta chains follows, all from one sample in a study of shared clonotypes between healthy human individuals. TCRdb's table, derived via immunoSEQ multiplex PCR, lists solely in-frame clones and lacks some. Here the sample spans nearly 750,000 clones, roughly two thirds being singletons. Sequenced input: memory CD4+ T cells sorted from blood. These receptors all come from a woman in her twenties or thirties in good health. The CDR3 runs from the conserved cysteine through the conserved F or W. D genes are given only for firm matches. Clone size is shown for a subset of rows, as once, few, many or a class of expanded clone.

TRBD2	TRBV18	TRBJ2-3	.	CASSPRLAGPAVADTQYF	TGTGCCAGCTCACCGAGGCTAGCGGGACCGGCCGTAGCAGATACGCAGTATTTT
.	TRBV6-6	TRBJ2-3	.	CASSYDRTDTQYF	TGTGCCAGCAGTTATGACCGAACAGATACGCAGTATTTT
.	TRBV7-3	TRBJ1-1	.	CASKEEEDTEAFF	TGTGCCAGCAAGGAGGAGGAGGACACTGAAGCTTTCTTT
TRBD2	TRBV15	TRBJ2-4	.	CATSRELGAGGGVNIQYF	TGTGCCACCAGCAGAGAGTTAGGGGCGGGAGGAGGGGTAAACATTCAGTACTTC
.	TRBV5-5	TRBJ2-7	few	CASSLDTDYEQYF	TGTGCCAGCAGCTTGGACACAGACTACGAGCAGTACTTC
.	TRBV27	TRBJ2-1	.	CASSLNSPYNEQFF	TGTGCCAGCAGTTTAAATAGTCCTTACAATGAGCAGTTCTTC
TRBD2	TRBV14	TRBJ2-5	.	CASSQVLGLAGEETQYF	TGTGCCAGCAGCCAAGTATTGGGACTAGCGGGAGAAGAGACCCAGTACTTC
TRBD1	TRBV18	TRBJ2-1	few	CASGTGVEDEQFF	TGTGCCAGCGGAACAGGGGTGGAGGATGAGCAGTTCTTC
.	TRBV2	TRBJ2-6	.	CASRDRSTGANVLTF	TGTGCCAGCAGGGATCGTTCGACCGGGGCCAACGTCCTGACTTTC
.	TRBV11-1	TRBJ2-1	.	CASSLGVGWNEQFF	TGTGCCAGCAGCTTAGGGGTAGGGTGGAATGAGCAGTTCTTC
TRBD2	TRBV11-3	TRBJ2-3	.	CASSSREGGTDTQYF	TGTGCCAGCAGCTCGCGGGAGGGGGGCACAGATACGCAGTATTTT
.	TRBV20-1	TRBJ2-1	many	CSALQAPFF	TGCAGTGCTTTACAGGCGCCGTTCTTC
.	TRBV7-8	TRBJ2-5	.	CASSSMIEKTETQYF	TGTGCCAGCAGCTCCATGATAGAGAAGACGGAGACCCAGTACTTC
TRBD2	TRBV25-1	TRBJ2-2	.	CASSPSGYTGELFF	TGTGCCAGCAGTCCTAGCGGATACACCGGGGAGCTGTTTTTT
TRBD1	TRBV2	TRBJ1-5	few	CASSEGQGINQPQHF	TGTGCCAGCAGTGAAGGACAGGGCATCAATCAGCCCCAGCATTTT
TRBD1	TRBV10-3	TRBJ2-5	.	CAIRGGQGAEETQYF	TGTGCCATCCGAGGGGGACAGGGGGCTGAAGAGACCCAGTACTTC
.	TRBV19	TRBJ2-2	.	CASSRSRTDTGELFF	TGTGCCAGTAGTCGAAGCAGGACGGACACCGGGGAGCTGTTTTTT
.	TRBV6-6	TRBJ2-7	.	CASSYRTLGEQYF	TGTGCCAGCAGTTACCGTACTCTAGGAGAGCAGTACTTC
TRBD1	TRBV18	TRBJ2-7	.	CASSPPDRAYEQYF	TGTGCCAGCTCCCCCCCAGACAGGGCCTACGAGCAGTACTTC
TRBD1	TRBV7-2	TRBJ1-4	.	CASRTGGGEKLFF	TGTGCCAGCAGAACAGGGGGCGGTGAAAAACTGTTTTTT
.	TRBV11-2	TRBJ2-1	.	CASSLSGPYNEQFF	TGTGCCAGCAGCTTAAGCGGGCCCTACAATGAGCAGTTCTTC
TRBD2	TRBV19	TRBJ2-3	once	CASKERAGTRRVSTDTQYF	TGTGCCAGTAAAGAGCGAGCCGGGACTAGGAGGGTGAGCACAGATACGCAGTATTTT
.	TRBV7-2	TRBJ2-2	few	CASSLNAGELFF	TGTGCCAGCAGCTTAAACGCCGGGGAGCTGTTTTTT
.	TRBV4-1	TRBJ2-7	.	CASSRGLWAYEQYF	TGCGCCAGCAGCCGAGGGCTTTGGGCCTACGAGCAGTACTTC
TRBD1	TRBV2	TRBJ2-5	.	CASSGQGRATQYF	TGTGCCAGCTCGGGACAGGGGCGGGCGACCCAGTACTTC
TRBD1	TRBV11-1	TRBJ2-6	.	CASSQSGQGWANVLTF	TGTGCCAGCAGCCAGTCAGGACAGGGCTGGGCCAACGTCCTGACTTTC
.	TRBV5-6	TRBJ2-7	once	CASSFGNRGNYEQYF	TGTGCCAGCAGCTTTGGGAACAGAGGAAACTACGAGCAGTACTTC
.	TRBV30	TRBJ2-5	.	CAWSVHPLQETQYF	TGTGCCTGGAGTGTACATCCCCTACAAGAGACCCAGTACTTC
TRBD1	TRBV7-9	TRBJ2-5	.	CASSLAPGTGQETQYF	TGTGCCAGCAGCTTAGCCCCCGGGACAGGCCAAGAGACCCAGTACTTC
.	TRBV14	TRBJ2-1	.	CASSQDWEGGEQFF	TGTGCCAGCAGCCAAGACTGGGAAGGGGGTGAGCAGTTCTTC
.	TRBV14	TRBJ2-7	.	CASSPRMASEQYF	TGTGCCAGCAGCCCTCGGATGGCGAGCGAGCAGTACTTC
.	TRBV10-1	TRBJ2-4	.	CASPLAGKNIQYF	TGCGCCAGCCCCCTCGCGGGCAAAAACATTCAGTACTTC
.	TRBV2	TRBJ1-1	.	CASRRDLTEAFF	TGTGCCAGCAGGAGGGATCTAACTGAAGCTTTCTTT
.	TRBV28	TRBJ1-4	few	CASSPPGPFNEKLFF	TGTGCCAGCAGCCCACCCGGGCCCTTTAATGAAAAACTGTTTTTT
TRBD1	TRBV28	TRBJ1-2	.	CASTYYRGDYGYTF	TGTGCCAGCACCTACTACAGGGGAGACTATGGCTACACCTTC
.	TRBV28	TRBJ1-5	.	CASSSPEGLAKPVQF	TGTGCCAGCAGTTCCCCGGAGGGGCTGGCGAAGCCGGTTCAATTT
.	TRBV6-5	TRBJ2-7	.	CASRRGHLSYEQYF	TGTGCCAGCAGGAGGGGACACCTCTCCTACGAGCAGTACTTC
TRBD1	TRBV7-8	TRBJ2-7	.	CASSSTGTGGTEQYF	TGTGCCAGCAGCTCAACCGGGACAGGGGGAACCGAGCAGTACTTC
TRBD2	TRBV6-4	TRBJ2-3	.	CASSDTSGSADTQYF	TGTGCCAGCAGTGATACTAGCGGGAGCGCAGATACGCAGTATTTT
TRBD2	TRBV27	TRBJ2-7	.	CASSPGTSGGYEQYF	TGTGCCAGCAGTCCCGGGACTAGCGGGGGCTACGAGCAGTACTTC
TRBD1	TRBV15	TRBJ1-6	.	CATSRDLNRGGSPLHF	TGTGCCACCAGCAGAGATCTTAACAGGGGTGGATCACCCCTCCACTTT